This passage covers 29 T cell receptor beta chains from one sample sequenced in a study of cytomegalovirus exposure and HLA in healthy donors. Primers for the PCR totalled 60 Vbeta and 13 Jbeta. Assay: immunoSEQ multiplex PCR; the TCRdb copy retains only in-frame clones and omits some. The sample has around 94,000 clones, 75% to 85% seen once; the top ten hold 4.5% to 6%. Specimen: PBMCs. These receptors originate from a woman between 35 and 50 years old in good health and CMV-seronegative.

The CDR3 reads CASRSLGGSEAFF. The CDR3 nucleotides are TGCGCCAGCAGATCACTCGGGGGGTCTGAAGCTTTCTTT. The gene calls are TRBV5-1 and TRBJ1-1, with a possible D match to TRBD1 (5 bases). The CDR3 extends over 13 amino acids. CDR1 is SGHRS, CDR2 YFSETQ, per germline. V lost 5 bases, J lost 6 bases, and 14 bases lay in between.

The chain joins TRBV7-9 to TRBJ2-7, with 12 bases fitting TRBD1. Germline V gene data show CDR1 as SEHNR and CDR2 as FQNEAQ (reference sequence). Losses at the gene ends were 0 bases for V and 4 bases for J; bases not matched to a gene: 10. The CDR3 spans 18 residues. CDR3: CASSLAGFGTGGSYEQYF. DNA for the CDR3: TGTGCCAGCAGCTTAGCGGGTTTTGGGACAGGGGGCTCTTACGAGCAGTACTTC.

The chain is built from TRBV5-1 and TRBJ1-1, with D hard to call. Trimming left V 3 bases short and J 5 bases short, with 11 bases between. Per germline, CDR1 SGHRS and CDR2 YFSETQ. CDR3 length: 13 residues. The CDR3 loop is CASSSREGTEAFF. The CDR3 nucleotides are TGCGCCAGCAGCTCTCGGGAAGGAACTGAAGCTTTCTTT.

This clone appeared a few times. Other nucleotide sequences from this sample produce the same CDR3. The chain links TRBV6-1 to TRBJ1-1; the D is unclear. Trimming took off 8 bases at V and 8 bases at J, with 21 bases between the two ends. The CDR3 sequence is 14 residues long. Germline loops: CDR1 MNHNS, CDR2 SASEGT. CDR3 nucleotide sequence: TGTGCCAGCTCACTGAACGCCCCTCTCGCGGAAGCTTTCTTT. Its protein is CASSLNAPLAEAFF.

The CDR3 region has the DNA TGTGCCAGCAGCGTAGACTATCCGGCCTACAATGAGCAGTTCTTC. Encoded protein: CASSVDYPAYNEQFF. The V gene is TRBV9, the J gene TRBJ2-1; D remains unclear. Trimming cost V 0 bases and J 2 bases, with 9 bases left between them. The CDR3 sequence is 15 residues long. The germline V gene has CDR1 SGDLS and CDR2 YYNGEE.

The chain carries TRBV30 and TRBJ1-2; TRBD1 matches 9 bases. The CDR3 consists of 14 residues. Trimming took 2 bases from V and 7 from J; bases not matched to a gene: 8. In germline, CDR1 is GTSNPN, CDR2 SVGIG (reference sequence). CDR3 DNA: TGTGCCTGGAGTTCGGGACAGGGTTTCTCTGGCTACACCTTC. Translated: CAWSSGQGFSGYTF.

The chain employs TRBV2 and TRBJ2-1; 14 bases map to TRBD2. CDR1 and CDR2 from the germline V gene are SNHLY and FYNNEI. The CDR3 is 18 amino acids. Losses at the gene ends were 0 bases for V and 8 bases for J; bases not matched to a gene: 9. In DNA form, the CDR3 reads TGTGCCAGCAGTGAAGCTCCGCCGACTAGCGGGGGGGCTCATGAGCAGTTCTTC. As protein: CASSEAPPTSGGAHEQFF.

This rearrangement joins TRBV7-2 to TRBJ2-2; D remains ambiguous. Germline CDR1 and CDR2: SGHTA and FQGNSA. This CDR3 has 12 amino acids. Trimming removed 4 bases at V and 3 bases at J, with 3 bases between. The DNA for the CDR3 is TGTGCCAGCAGCTACTACACCGGGGAGCTGTTTTTT. This encodes CASSYYTGELFF.

In DNA form, the CDR3 reads TGTGCCAGCAGTTCTACAGGGGGCGCGGACGAGCAGTACTTC. Protein product: CASSSTGGADEQYF. The genes are TRBV6-5 and TRBJ2-7; 9 nucleotides agree with TRBD1. The CDR3 spans 14 residues. Losses at the gene ends were 4 bases for V and 5 bases for J; bases not matched to a gene: 6. Germline CDR1 and CDR2: MNHEY and SVGAGI.

V gene TRBV4-3 combines with J gene TRBJ1-2; D may be TRBD1 (6 bases). The CDR3 covers 15 residues. V lost 1 base and J 1 base, leaving 10 bases between the germline ends. Germline-derived CDR1 and CDR2 are LGHNA and YSLEER. The DNA for the CDR3 is TGCGCCAGCAGCCAAGGACTACAGGGTAACTATGGCTACACCTTC. Amino acid sequence: CASSQGLQGNYGYTF.

The CDR3 DNA sequence: TGTGCCAGCAGTGACCCCGGGACAGTTAATAATTCACCCCTCCACTTT. Protein: CASSDPGTVNNSPLHF. The chain is built from TRBV6-4 and TRBJ1-6; TRBD1 agrees at 7 bases. J lost 5 bases, V lost 2 bases, and 6 bases had no gene match. The length of the CDR3 is 16 residues. CDR1 MRHNA and CDR2 SNTAGT come from the germline V gene.

The chain is built from TRBV19 and TRBJ1-5; D gene unclear. V was trimmed by 1 base and J by 5 bases, leaving 12 bases between them. The CDR3 contains 15 residues. In germline, CDR1 is LNHDA, CDR2 SQIVND (reference sequence). CDR3 nucleotides: TGTGCCAGTAGTATAGCTGGACTTACCGATCAGCCCCAGCATTTT. Translating gives CASSIAGLTDQPQHF.

The rearrangement uses TRBV2 and TRBJ2-7; possible D gene TRBD2, 6 bases. Trimming stripped 6 bases from V and 3 bases from J, with 15 bases between. CDR1 and CDR2 from the germline V gene are SNHLY and FYNNEI. CDR3 length: 14 residues. Written as DNA, the CDR3 is TGTGCCAGCAGGGGGGGAATAAGGAACTACGAGCAGTACTTC. This gives the protein CASRGGIRNYEQYF.

The chain links TRBV11-3 to TRBJ1-5, with 7 positions matching TRBD1. Germline-derived CDR1 and CDR2 are SGHNT and YENEEA. The trim removed 6 bases at V and 7 bases at J, leaving 6 bases unmatched. CDR3 length: 13 amino acids. CDR3 sequence: CASRSTGSQPQHF. The DNA of the CDR3 is TGTGCCAGCAGATCGACAGGGAGCCAGCCCCAGCATTTT. The entire variable domain, with the rest obtained from reference TRBV11-3 and TRBJ1-5, is as follows: EAGVVQSPRYKIIEKKQPVAFWCNPISGHNTLYWYLQNLGQGPELLIRYENEEAVDDSQLPKDRFSAERLKGVDSTLKIQPAELGDSAVYLCASRSTGSQPQHFGDGTRLSIL.

The rearrangement uses TRBV19 and TRBJ1-2; D not certain. This CDR3 has 13 residues. Deletions cut 5 bases from V and 2 bases from J, with 9 bases between. Germline CDR1 is LNHDA and CDR2 is SQIVND (reference sequence). The CDR3 sequence: CASSPAQNYGYTF. In nucleotides, the CDR3 is TGTGCCAGTAGTCCGGCACAGAACTATGGCTACACCTTC.

The chain uses TRBV27 and TRBJ2-7, with 11 positions matching TRBD1. CDR3 size: 15 residues. V dropped 4 bases and J dropped 3; count of bases not matched to a gene: 5. CDR1 is MNHEY and CDR2 is SMNVEV in the germline V gene (reference sequence). CDR3 sequence (DNA): TGTGCCAGCAGTTCCCCGGGACAGGGGGACTACGAGCAGTACTTC. Translation gives CASSSPGQGDYEQYF.

The V and J genes are TRBV11-1 and TRBJ2-1, with a possible D match to TRBD2 (5 bases). From germline, CDR1 is SGHAT and CDR2 FQDESV (reference sequence). This CDR3 spans 13 amino acids. V lost 1 base and J 6 bases, leaving 7 bases between the germline ends. CDR3 DNA sequence: TGTGCCAGCAGCTTAGGAGGGTTCAATGAGCAGTTCTTC. This codes for CASSLGGFNEQFF.

The chain couples TRBV29-1 to TRBJ1-2, with 8 positions matching TRBD1. This CDR3 has 13 amino acids. V dropped 7 bases and J dropped 4; count of bases not matched to a gene: 8. Germline CDR1 reads SQVTM; CDR2 reads ANQGSEA. The CDR3, as DNA: TGCAGCGCTCTCGGACAGGGTACCTATGGCTACACCTTC. This encodes CSALGQGTYGYTF.

This rearrangement joins TRBV5-1 to TRBJ2-5, with a weak D call TRBD1 (6 bases). The germline V gene encodes CDR1 SGHRS and CDR2 YFSETQ. V dropped 4 bases and J dropped 5 bases, with 12 bases sitting between them. The CDR3 sequence is 13 residues long. CDR3 loop: CASSPQGGETQYF. For the CDR3, the DNA is TGCGCCAGCAGCCCACAGGGTGGTGAGACCCAGTACTTC.

The rearrangement uses TRBV29-1 and TRBJ1-2; tentatively, D is TRBD1 (5 bases). There are 14 residues in the CDR3. CDR1 is SQVTM and CDR2 is ANQGSEA in the germline V gene. The V gene lost 2 bases and the J gene lost 1 base, with 11 bases spanning the gap. The CDR3 is CSVENRPVNYGYTF. The CDR3 region has the DNA TGCAGCGTTGAAAACAGGCCAGTTAACTATGGCTACACCTTC. Together with reference TRBV29-1 and TRBJ1-2, the CDR3 gives the full variable domain: SAVISQKPSRDICQRGTSLTIQCQVDSQVTMMFWYRQQPGQSLTLIATANQGSEATYESGFVIDKFPISRPNLTFSTLTVSNMSPEDSSIYLCSVENRPVNYGYTFGSGTRLTVV.

The chain couples TRBV19 to TRBJ1-1; D is unresolved. CDR1 and CDR2 (germline): LNHDA, SQIVND (reference sequence). The CDR3 runs 17 residues. Trimming cost V 4 bases and J 1 base, with 19 bases left between them. CDR3 sequence: CASSKALSLEANTEAFF. The CDR3 DNA follows: TGTGCCAGTAGTAAAGCGCTGAGTTTAGAGGCGAACACTGAAGCTTTCTTT.

The CDR3 spells CASSFSQGAGELFF. In DNA, the CDR3 is TGTGCCAGCAGCTTCTCCCAGGGCGCCGGGGAGCTGTTTTTT. The chain has TRBV7-2 and TRBJ2-2; D perhaps matches TRBD1 (5 bases). V was clipped by 3 bases and J by 6 bases, with 11 bases between them. The CDR3 extends over 14 amino acids. Germline V gives CDR1 SGHTA, CDR2 FQGNSA.

The J gene is TRBJ2-7, the V gene TRBV2; a possible D gene is TRBD1 (5 bases). CDR3 length: 15 residues. Deletions cut 2 bases from V and 5 bases from J, with 16 bases between. CDR1 is SNHLY, CDR2 FYNNEI, per germline. The CDR3 DNA follows: TGTGCCAGCAGTGAAAGGACATTAGGGCGCAACGAGCAGTACTTC. Amino acid sequence: CASSERTLGRNEQYF.

The chain recombines TRBV7-8 with TRBJ2-1; unclear D gene. This CDR3 spans 12 amino acids. Germline V gene lookup returns CDR1 SGHVS and CDR2 FQNEAQ. V shed 4 bases and J shed 10 bases, with 11 bases lying between them. The CDR3 coding sequence is TGTGCCAGCAGCTCTACTACTTACGAGCAGTTCTTC. It yields the protein CASSSTTYEQFF.

The J gene is TRBJ2-3, the V gene TRBV4-1; D gene unclear. This CDR3 comprises 12 residues. Trimming removed 5 bases at V and 2 bases at J, with 5 bases between. Germline values: CDR1 MGHRA, CDR2 YSYEKL. The CDR3 region has the DNA TGCGCCAGCAGCGAGAACACAGATACGCAGTATTTT. This codes for CASSENTDTQYF.

The chain employs TRBV19 and TRBJ2-1, with TRBD2 matching over 7 bases. Germline CDR1 reads LNHDA; CDR2 reads SQIVND (reference sequence). The CDR3 runs 13 residues. Trimming cost V 5 bases and J 6 bases; bases outside gene matches: 4. CDR3 DNA: TGTGCCAGTAGTGGTGGCGGGGGCAATGAGCAGTTCTTC. Amino acids: CASSGGGGNEQFF.

The chain employs TRBV18 and TRBJ1-2, with 8 bases aligning to TRBD1. The V and J ends lost 4 bases and 8 bases, in that order; junction bases with no gene match: 18. This CDR3 has 17 amino acids. The V gene's germline CDR1 is KGHSH and CDR2 LQKENI. As DNA, the CDR3 is TGTGCCAGCTCACAGGAACCTACACGACAGGGGATACTGGGCTACACCTTC. Its protein is CASSQEPTRQGILGYTF.

The V call is TRBV4-2, the J call TRBJ2-1; 10 bases fit TRBD2. Germline CDR1 is LGHNA and CDR2 is YNFKEQ. The V gene end was trimmed by 0 bases and the J gene end by 11 bases; junction bases not matched to a gene: 7. The CDR3 is 15 amino acids. CDR3 in amino acids: CASSQERLAGDKQFF. Written as DNA, the CDR3 is TGTGCCAGCAGCCAAGAAAGGCTAGCGGGGGACAAGCAGTTCTTC.

V gene TRBV7-2 combines with J gene TRBJ2-5; D is perhaps TRBD2 (6 bases). CDR3 size: 14 residues. The V gene's germline CDR1 is SGHTA and CDR2 FQGNSA. V shed 3 bases and J shed 6 bases, with 14 bases lying between them. CDR3 in amino acids: CASSFNLGRKTQYF. In DNA form, the CDR3 reads TGTGCCAGCAGCTTTAACTTAGGGAGGAAGACCCAGTACTTC.